A single sample is the source of the 12 T cell receptor beta chains below, sequenced in a study of T-cell memory formation after mild COVID-19. One entry per CDR3 protein results from TCRdb running MiXCR on the 5' RACE reads. The sample lists over 350,000 distinct CDR3 sequences, about 24% occurring once. Sequencing used PBMCs or a T cell subset sorted from them (not recorded which). The origin of the receptors is an adult woman who had mild COVID-19 (a few samples of this study predate the infection). Cell type and time point are not known.

The chain links TRBV18 to TRBJ2-7, with D possibly matching TRBD1 (6 bases). From germline, CDR1 is KGHSH and CDR2 LQKENI. V was shortened by 5 bases and J by 5 bases, with 16 bases between the two germline ends. The CDR3 covers 14 residues. This CDR3 reads CASSAQGSGDEQYF. CDR3 DNA sequence: TGTGCCAGCTCAGCACAGGGATCCGGCGACGAGCAGTACTTC.

The gene calls are TRBV20-1 and TRBJ1-5; a weak D match, TRBD1 (5 bases). Germline V CDR1 and CDR2: DFQATT, SNEGSKA (reference sequence). This CDR3 is built from 18 residues. V was clipped by 5 bases and J by 6 bases, with 29 bases between them. CDR3: CSARPSQQVAEGGQPQHF. In nucleotides, the CDR3 is TGCAGTGCTCGACCAAGCCAACAGGTAGCAGAAGGCGGTCAGCCCCAGCATTTT.

This clonotype was found a few times. The chain has TRBV12-3 or TRBV12-4 and TRBJ2-1; 7 nucleotides align to TRBD1. After removal of 6 bases from V and 4 bases from J, the junction contained 9 bases not matched to a gene. This CDR3 region has 15 residues. The CDR3 DNA reads as TGTGCCAGCAGGAAGACAGGGCGGAAATACAATGAGCAGTTCTTC. It is translated as CASRKTGRKYNEQFF.

This clonotype has just a few counts. The chain carries TRBV6-5 and TRBJ2-5; D may match TRBD1 or TRBD2 (6 bases each). Germline V gene lookup returns CDR1 MNHEY and CDR2 SVGAGI. There are 13 residues in the CDR3. With 10 bases removed from V and 5 bases from J, the gap between germline ends came to 17 bases. The CDR3 bases are TGTGCCACCCGTTCGGGGGCCGAGGAGACCCAGTACTTC. It encodes CATRSGAEETQYF.

This clonotype was picked up a small number of times. This chain links TRBV5-5 with TRBJ2-4, with 10 positions matching TRBD1. The CDR3 length is 18 residues. Germline CDR1 reads SGHKS; CDR2 reads YYEKEE (reference sequence). V lost 5 bases and J lost 1; bases outside the gene matches: 12. The CDR3 protein is CASSTGTGVGVAKNIQYF. The CDR3 DNA reads as TGTGCCAGCAGTACCGGGACAGGGGTTGGGGTGGCCAAAAACATTCAGTACTTC.

The chain links TRBV15 to TRBJ2-1; TRBD2 is a possible D gene (6 bases). V shed 5 bases and J shed 4 bases, with 15 bases lying between them. Germline V gives CDR1 LNHNV, CDR2 YYDKDF (reference sequence). The CDR3 consists of 15 residues. CDR3 loop: CATSPWEVGYNEQFF. CDR3 nucleotide sequence: TGTGCCACCAGCCCCTGGGAGGTGGGGTACAATGAGCAGTTCTTC.

This clonotype was seen only a few times. The rearrangement links TRBV5-4 to TRBJ2-3; 12 nucleotides align to TRBD2. Germline V gene lookup returns CDR1 SGHNT and CDR2 YYREEE (reference sequence). Unmatched junction bases numbered 10, after V lost 4 bases and J lost 4 bases. The CDR3 has 17 amino acids. CDR3 bases: TGTGCCAGCAGCCCCGGACTAGCGGGACGTTCCGCAGATACGCAGTATTTT. It specifies CASSPGLAGRSADTQYF.

CDR3 amino acids: CSVDRSPYGYTF. CDR3 bases: TGCAGCGTCGACAGGTCTCCCTATGGCTACACCTTC. The V gene is TRBV29-1, the J gene TRBJ1-2, with D maybe TRBD1 (6 bases). CDR3 length equals 12 residues. Trimming removed 6 bases from V and 4 bases from J, with 12 bases in between. CDR1 is SQVTM, CDR2 ANQGSEA, per germline. Supplemented by reference TRBV29-1 and TRBJ1-2, the full variable domain reads SAVISQKPSRDICQRGTSLTIQCQVDSQVTMMFWYRQQPGQSLTLIATANQGSEATYESGFVIDKFPISRPNLTFSTLTVSNMSPEDSSIYLCSVDRSPYGYTFGSGTRLTVV.

This clonotype was counted only a few times. In nucleotides, the CDR3 is TGTGCCAGCAGCCCAAGGGACACCCAGCCCGGGGAGCTGTTTTTT. Its protein product is CASSPRDTQPGELFF. V usage is TRBV7-8 and J usage is TRBJ2-2; D is perhaps TRBD1 (6 bases). CDR3 length equals 15 residues. The V gene's germline CDR1 is SGHVS and CDR2 FQNEAQ. The V end was cut by 5 bases, the J end by 6 bases, with 16 bases between.

This rearrangement joins TRBV12-3 or TRBV12-4 to TRBJ2-1, with TRBD2 matching over 8 bases. V trimming: 4 bases; J trimming: 3 bases; junction bases outside the gene matches: 5. This CDR3 comprises 15 residues. The CDR3: CASSSTGGIYNEQFF. The CDR3 DNA sequence: TGTGCCAGCAGTTCCACGGGAGGGATCTACAATGAGCAGTTCTTC.

V usage is TRBV6-2 or TRBV6-3 and J usage is TRBJ2-3; either TRBD1 or TRBD2 may supply D (6 bases each). V lost 2 bases to trimming and J lost 3 bases, with 18 bases between them. CDR1 is MNHEY, CDR2 SVGEGT, per germline. This CDR3 comprises 17 residues. Written as DNA, the CDR3 is TGTGCCAGCAGTTACAAGACTGGGGGGCAACTAACAGATACGCAGTATTTT. It translates to CASSYKTGGQLTDTQYF.

The chain links TRBV6-4 to TRBJ2-6; D may be TRBD1 or TRBD2 (5 bases each). This CDR3 is built from 14 residues. From germline, CDR1 is MRHNA and CDR2 SNTAGT. Trimming took 3 bases from V and 11 from J, leaving 14 bases between them. Here the CDR3 DNA reads TGTGCCAGCAGTGAGAGTATGGGACCCTACGTCCTGACTTTC. Protein product: CASSESMGPYVLTF.